A single sample gave rise to the 27 T cell receptor beta chains below, sequenced in a study of cytomegalovirus exposure and HLA in healthy donors. PCR was performed using 60 Vbeta and 13 Jbeta primers. Generated by immunoSEQ multiplex PCR, the TCRdb table keeps only in-frame clones and is missing some. The sample yields roughly 150,000 clones, 80% seen once. Sample: PBMCs. The source is a man aged 18 to 30 in good health and CMV-seropositive.

The chain links TRBV19 to TRBJ2-1, with a weak D call TRBD2 (6 bases). The CDR3 is 17 residues long. The germline V and J ends were trimmed by 3 bases and 0 bases, with 15 bases remaining between them. Germline-derived CDR1 and CDR2 are LNHDA and SQIVND (reference sequence). CDR3 region: CASSMTSGADSYNEQFF. The CDR3 bases are TGTGCCAGTAGTATGACTAGTGGGGCCGACTCCTACAATGAGCAGTTCTTC.

The chain is built from TRBV28 and TRBJ1-6; D unclear. The CDR3 totals 12 residues. The ends were cut back, 9 bases at V and 7 bases at J, with 10 bases in the middle. From germline, CDR1 is MDHEN and CDR2 SYDVKM. The CDR3 sequence: CASHGRNSPLHF. CDR3 coding DNA: TGTGCCAGTCATGGGAGAAATTCACCCCTCCACTTT.

V usage is TRBV10-1 and J usage is TRBJ1-2, with D perhaps TRBD1 (5 bases). CDR3 length: 14 residues. Per the germline V gene, CDR1 is WNHNN and CDR2 is SYGVQD (reference sequence). V lost 10 bases, J lost 2 bases, and 17 bases lay in between. The DNA of the CDR3 is TGCGCCAAGGGTGGGGGGGAATGGAACTATGGCTACACCTTC. Translation gives CAKGGGEWNYGYTF.

The chain links TRBV5-1 to TRBJ1-4, with D perhaps matching TRBD1 (6 bases). V was shortened by 4 bases and J by 3 bases, with 10 bases between the two germline ends. The germline CDR1 and CDR2 sequences are SGHRS and YFSETQ. The CDR3 extends over 14 amino acids. DNA for the CDR3: TGCGCCAGCAGCCTCACAGGGCCTAATGAAAAACTGTTTTTT. Protein: CASSLTGPNEKLFF.

The chain recombines TRBV7-9 with TRBJ1-5, with D unresolved. Trimming stripped 3 bases from V and 6 bases from J, with 9 bases between. The CDR3 loop spans 13 amino acids. Germline assignment: CDR1 SEHNR and CDR2 FQNEAQ (reference sequence). CDR3: CASSFETGQPQHF. CDR3 DNA sequence: TGTGCCAGCAGCTTCGAAACGGGTCAGCCCCAGCATTTT.

The chain employs TRBV28 and TRBJ2-7; 7 bases fit TRBD1. This CDR3 spans 13 amino acids. In germline, CDR1 is MDHEN, CDR2 SYDVKM. J was trimmed by 2 bases and V by 7 bases; bases with no gene match: 5. The CDR3 spells CASKTGQTYEQYF. In DNA form, the CDR3 reads TGTGCCAGCAAAACGGGACAGACCTACGAGCAGTACTTC.

The rearrangement uses TRBV7-9 and TRBJ2-7, with D possibly TRBD1 on 6 matching bases. This CDR3 has 12 amino acids. Between the trimmed V and J ends, which lost 6 bases and 3 bases, there was a span of 9 bases. Germline CDR1 is SEHNR and CDR2 is FQNEAQ (reference sequence). CDR3: CASSMDSYEQYF. The CDR3, as DNA: TGTGCCAGCAGTATGGACAGCTACGAGCAGTACTTC.

The chain is built from TRBV5-1 and TRBJ2-3; weak D call: TRBD2 (6 bases). V gave up 3 bases and J gave up 3 bases, with 20 bases separating them. From germline, CDR1 is SGHRS and CDR2 YFSETQ. CDR3 length equals 17 residues. The CDR3 nucleotides read TGCGCCAGCAGCTCTAGGCCCGCGGCTAGCGAAACAGATACGCAGTATTTT. It codes for CASSSRPAASETDTQYF.

The chain uses TRBV6-5 and TRBJ1-1; 7 nucleotides align to TRBD1. Germline V gene sequence: CDR1 MNHEY, CDR2 SVGAGI. This CDR3 region has 12 residues. Unmatched junction bases numbered 3, after V lost 6 bases and J lost 5 bases. CDR3: CASSPTGTEAFF. Written as DNA, the CDR3 is TGTGCCAGCAGCCCGACAGGGACTGAAGCTTTCTTT.

The chain's CDR3 is CASSLMASTETYNEQFF. CDR3 nucleotide sequence: TGCGCCAGCAGCTTGATGGCTAGCACCGAGACCTACAATGAGCAGTTCTTC. The gene calls are TRBV5-1 and TRBJ2-1; tentative D call: TRBD2 (5 bases). Germline loops: CDR1 SGHRS, CDR2 YFSETQ. The germline V and J ends were trimmed by 1 base and 2 bases, with 16 bases remaining between them. The CDR3 covers 17 residues.

This clone occurred a few times. This rearrangement joins TRBV5-1 to TRBJ2-1; possibly TRBD1 for D (8 bases). Germline V gives CDR1 SGHRS, CDR2 YFSETQ. This CDR3 is 14 amino acids long. Trimming left V 7 bases short and J 7 bases short, with 18 bases between. The CDR3 sequence is CASQGAGARNEQFF. The CDR3 DNA is TGCGCCAGCCAGGGGGCGGGAGCCAGGAATGAGCAGTTCTTC. The complete variable domain, with remaining parts taken from reference TRBV5-1 and TRBJ2-1, reads KAGVTQTPRYLIKTRGQQVTLSCSPISGHRSVSWYQQTPGQGLQFLFEYFSETQRNKGNFPGRFSGRQFSNSRSEMNVSTLELGDSALYLCASQGAGARNEQFFGPGTRLTVL.

The chain employs TRBV18 and TRBJ2-7; tentative D call: TRBD1 (5 bases). Between the trimmed V and J ends, which lost 0 bases and 0 bases, there was a span of 12 bases. Germline-derived CDR1 and CDR2 are KGHSH and LQKENI. CDR3 size: 16 residues. The CDR3 nucleotides read TGTGCCAGCTCACCACCCGACAGAGTCTCCTCCTACGAGCAGTACTTC. It encodes CASSPPDRVSSYEQYF.

About this clone: One end of the junction fails to match germline, which may point to a read error. This chain links TRBV4-1 with TRBJ2-7; 7 nucleotides align to TRBD1. The V gene's germline CDR1 is MGHRA and CDR2 YSYEKL. This CDR3 is 15 amino acids long. In nucleotides, the CDR3 is TGCACCAGAAGCCGGCCTACGACAGGGATCTACGAGCAGTACTTC. Residues: CTRSRPTTGIYEQYF.

CDR3: CASSLGVGGAPETQYF. The CDR3 DNA reads TGTGCCAGCAGCTTAGGGGTTGGGGGGGCGCCCGAGACCCAGTACTTC. This rearrangement joins TRBV7-2 to TRBJ2-5; D possibly corresponds to TRBD2 (7 bases). CDR3 length equals 16 residues. Germline V gene data show CDR1 as SGHTA and CDR2 as FQGNSA. V gave up 1 base and J gave up 5 bases, with 17 bases separating them.

The chain has TRBV6-5 and TRBJ2-2; no reliable D call. The CDR3 loop spans 12 amino acids. Germline-derived CDR1 and CDR2 are MNHEY and SVGAGI. V was clipped by 7 bases and J by 3 bases, with 6 bases between them. CDR3 protein: CASTEDTGELFF. CDR3 DNA sequence: TGTGCCAGCACAGAAGACACCGGGGAGCTGTTTTTT.

The chain combines TRBV28 with TRBJ2-3; unclear D gene. V was trimmed by 8 bases and J by 1 base, leaving 10 bases between them. The V gene's germline CDR1 is MDHEN and CDR2 SYDVKM. The CDR3 has 13 amino acids. CDR3 DNA sequence: TGTGCCAGCTACGGTTTCCGCACAGATACGCAGTATTTT. Its protein product is CASYGFRTDTQYF.

The V call is TRBV7-9, the J call TRBJ2-3, with D perhaps matching TRBD1 (7 bases). Germline CDR1 SEHNR, CDR2 FQNEAQ (reference sequence). This CDR3 is 14 amino acids long. Trimming took 7 bases from V and 0 from J, leaving 11 bases between them. The CDR3 coding sequence is TGTGCCAGCACAGCAGGGGGGAGCACAGATACGCAGTATTTT. Translated: CASTAGGSTDTQYF.

The chain joins TRBV9 to TRBJ2-3; D remains unclear. Trimming took off 2 bases at V and 1 base at J, with 5 bases between the two ends. From germline, CDR1 is SGDLS and CDR2 YYNGEE. The CDR3 totals 13 residues. CDR3 sequence: CASSVSRTDTQYF. The CDR3 nucleotides read TGTGCCAGCAGCGTTAGTCGCACAGATACGCAGTATTTT.

The rearrangement joins TRBV10-2 to TRBJ2-2; D perhaps matches TRBD2 (6 bases). V was clipped by 6 bases and J by 2 bases, with 13 bases between them. CDR1 is WSHSY, CDR2 SAAADI, per germline. This CDR3 is built from 15 residues. Here the CDR3 reads CASSGSGPNTGELFF. CDR3 bases: TGCGCCAGCAGCGGGAGTGGTCCAAACACCGGGGAGCTGTTTTTT.

The V and J genes are TRBV4-1 and TRBJ2-2; 7 bases line up with TRBD1. The trim removed 4 bases at V and 4 bases at J, leaving 6 bases unmatched. The CDR3 contains 15 residues. Germline CDR1 reads MGHRA; CDR2 reads YSYEKL. The CDR3 region is CASSPKGTATGELFF. The CDR3 nucleotides are TGCGCCAGCAGCCCAAAGGGGACAGCCACCGGGGAGCTGTTTTTT.

The chain has TRBV9 and TRBJ1-5; weak D call: TRBD1 (5 bases). The CDR3 length is 17 residues. Looked up from germline, CDR1 is SGDLS and CDR2 is YYNGEE. V lost 1 base, J lost 2 bases, and 16 bases lay in between. The CDR3 bases are TGTGCCAGCAGCGTAATTCGGGGGAGGGATGGCAATCAGCCCCAGCATTTT. Translation gives CASSVIRGRDGNQPQHF.

The chain couples TRBV11-2 to TRBJ1-3; TRBD1 is a possible D gene (5 bases). Germline values: CDR1 SGHAT, CDR2 FQNNGV. V dropped 1 base and J dropped 0 bases, with 10 bases sitting between them. The CDR3 runs 16 residues. CDR3 DNA: TGTGCCAGCAGCTTAGCAGGCAGGGCCTCTGGAAACACCATATATTTT. Translating gives CASSLAGRASGNTIYF. The full variable domain, completed using reference TRBV11-2 and TRBJ1-3, is EAGVAQSPRYKIIEKRQSVAFWCNPISGHATLYWYQQILGQGPKLLIQFQNNGVVDDSQLPKDRFSAERLKGVDSTLKIQPAKLEDSAVYLCASSLAGRASGNTIYFGEGSWLTVV.

The rearrangement uses TRBV10-2 and TRBJ1-5; D perhaps matches TRBD1 (6 bases). Between the trimmed V and J ends, which lost 4 bases and 4 bases, there was a span of 11 bases. CDR3 length: 14 residues. In germline, CDR1 is WSHSY, CDR2 SAAADI. The CDR3 region is CASSGDTVNQPQHF. Written as DNA, the CDR3 is TGCGCCAGCAGTGGGGACACCGTTAATCAGCCCCAGCATTTT.

V is TRBV7-8 and J is TRBJ1-2; no reliable D call. Germline CDR1 and CDR2: SGHVS and FQNEAQ. This CDR3 comprises 14 residues. V shed 4 bases and J shed 8 bases, with 17 bases lying between them. The CDR3 DNA reads as TGTGCCAGCAGCTCGACCGGGTCCCTTGGAGGCTACACCTTC. Residues: CASSSTGSLGGYTF.

CDR3 bases: TGTGCCAGCAAGATCACAGGGAAGGTCTGGCAGCCCCAGCATTTT. It is translated as CASKITGKVWQPQHF. This chain joins TRBV27 and TRBJ1-5, with D perhaps matching TRBD1 (6 bases). The CDR3 loop spans 15 amino acids. Trimming shortened V by 7 bases and J by 7 bases, and 20 bases separated the two germline ends. Germline V CDR1 and CDR2: MNHEY, SMNVEV (reference sequence).

This clone was seen a handful of times. The V and J genes are TRBV6-5 and TRBJ2-2; D ambiguous. The V end was cut by 2 bases, the J end by 1 base, with 5 bases between. Germline V gene lookup returns CDR1 MNHEY and CDR2 SVGAGI. The CDR3 runs 14 residues. This CDR3 is CASSYARNTGELFF. DNA for the CDR3: TGTGCCAGCAGTTACGCTAGGAACACCGGGGAGCTGTTTTTT.

The V and J genes are TRBV7-2 and TRBJ1-2; a weak D match, TRBD1 (5 bases). The V gene lost 1 base and the J gene lost 4 bases, with 22 bases spanning the gap. The CDR3 runs 18 residues. Germline V gene data show CDR1 as SGHTA and CDR2 as FQGNSA. CDR3 DNA sequence: TGTGCCAGCAGCTTAGGGGGGACGGGGGGAAGAAGGATCTATGGCTACACCTTC. It translates to CASSLGGTGGRRIYGYTF.